The 7 T cell receptor beta chains listed next were all sequenced from one sample in a study of T cells in Graves' hyperthyroidism and ophthalmopathy. Amplified regions were TCR beta CDR3 sequences from RNA transcripts. The HTBI set primed first-round TCR CDR3 RT-PCR. TCRdb reprocessed the multiplex PCR reads via MiXCR and lists one record per CDR3 protein. The sample has 500,000 to 750,000 distinct CDR3 sequences; around 14% are singletons. The sequenced sample consisted of blood. These receptors were obtained from a woman aged 30 to 39 with Graves' hyperthyroidism.

On this clonotype itself: One base away lies a much larger clone, so this may be a sequencing read error. This sequence joins TRBV5-1 and TRBJ2-2, with TRBD1 matching over 7 bases. This CDR3 spans 15 amino acids. Germline V gives CDR1 SGHRS, CDR2 YFSETQ. The CDR3 nucleotides are TGCGCCAGCAGCTTCGGGACAGCGAACACCGGGGAGCTGGTTTTT. It translates to CASSFGTANTGELVF.

The sample holds a few counts of this clonotype. The V and J genes are TRBV20-1 and TRBJ2-7; 7 bases match TRBD2. The CDR3 is 16 residues long. Per the germline V gene, CDR1 is DFQATT and CDR2 is SNEGSKA (reference sequence). V lost 1 base to trimming and J lost 0 bases; unmatched junction nucleotides: 9. CDR3 in DNA: TGCAGTGCTAGAGTCTTAGCGGGCGCCGTCTCCTACGAGCAGTACTTC. Translation gives CSARVLAGAVSYEQYF.

With respect to this clonotype: A read error may explain this, as a much larger clone is one base away. The CDR3 DNA is TGTGCCAGCAGCGCCATAACGGTAGATGCTGAAGCTTTCTTT. Its translation: CASSAITVDAEAFF. V is TRBV7-9 and J is TRBJ1-1; no clear D. V lost 5 bases and J lost 6, with 16 bases in between. Germline V gene data show CDR1 as SEHNR and CDR2 as FQNEAQ (reference sequence). The CDR3 is 14 amino acids.

This clonotype came up many times. The DNA for the CDR3 is TGTGCCAGCAGCTTAGACGGGAGGGCCATCAATGAGCAGTTCTTC. It encodes CASSLDGRAINEQFF. This chain joins TRBV7-8 and TRBJ2-1, with 8 bases identical to TRBD2. Germline trimming cut 1 base from V and 6 bases from J; bases unmatched to any gene: 5. CDR1 and CDR2 from the germline V gene are SGHVS and FQNEAQ. There are 15 residues in the CDR3.

This clonotype has at least ten counts. CDR3 amino acids: CASSDLADREQFF. CDR3 bases: TGTGCCAGCAGCGACCTTGCGGACAGGGAGCAGTTCTTC. The J gene is TRBJ2-1, the V gene TRBV9, with 7 nucleotides matching TRBD1. Germline CDR1 is SGDLS and CDR2 is YYNGEE. This CDR3 is 13 amino acids long. Germline trimming cut 3 bases from V and 10 bases from J; bases unmatched to any gene: 7. Complete variable domain (other parts from reference TRBV9 and TRBJ2-1): DSGVTQTPKHLITATGQRVTLRCSPRSGDLSVYWYQQSLDQGLQFLIQYYNGEERAKGNILERFSAQQFPDLHSELNLSSLELGDSALYFCASSDLADREQFFGPGTRLTVL.

The J gene is TRBJ2-7, the V gene TRBV9; D perhaps matches TRBD2 (5 bases). The V end was cut by 0 bases, the J end by 0 bases, with 13 bases between. The V gene's germline CDR1 is SGDLS and CDR2 YYNGEE. This CDR3 has 16 residues. DNA for the CDR3: TGTGCCAGCAGCGTAGGAGAAGCGGAGAACTCCTACGAGCAGTACTTC. Translating gives CASSVGEAENSYEQYF.

This clonotype was picked up many times. The V and J genes are TRBV6-2 or TRBV6-3 and TRBJ2-5; D may match TRBD1 or TRBD2 (5 bases each). Deletions cut 7 bases from V and 5 bases from J, with 14 bases between. The CDR3 covers 13 residues. Per germline, CDR1 MNHEY and CDR2 SVGEGT. The CDR3 loop reads CASIQGSGETQYF. DNA for the CDR3: TGTGCCAGCATCCAGGGTTCGGGGGAGACCCAGTACTTC.